The clone carrying this T cell receptor (beta chain) was observed a handful of times. Its antigen is still unknown. TCRdb recomputed calls from the 5' RACE reads with MiXCR, one row per CDR3 protein. Here the sample spans 500,000 to 550,000 distinct CDR3 sequences, around a fifth being singletons. The sample is drawn from a study of T cells after yellow fever vaccination. General study findings and limits: Boosting was followed by the reappearance of most primary-vaccination clones (roughly 95% CD4, about 89% CD8).

The source is a man aged 18 to 30 who received the YFV17D yellow fever vaccine. Sequenced here: PBMCs, sampled approximately 22 days after the first yellow fever vaccination.

Here the CDR3 reads CASNSPGFNEKLFF. CDR3 sequence (DNA): TGCGCCAGCAACAGTCCCGGATTTAATGAAAAACTGTTTTTT. This chain connects TRBV4-1 to TRBJ1-4; D is unclear. The CDR3 extends over 14 amino acids. In germline, CDR1 is MGHRA, CDR2 YSYEKL. The V and J ends lost 7 bases and 4 bases respectively, with 13 bases between them.